This T cell receptor beta chain was captured by sequencing in a study of blood T cell repertoires in COVID-19. Study details: Donors in the United States, Italy and Spain gave samples during acute or convalescent COVID-19. The cDNA or gDNA used as material had been derived from T cells, B-cell-depleted T cells, or PBMCs.

The germline V gene has CDR1 SGDLS and CDR2 YYNGEE. Trimming at V came to 0 bases and at J to 1 base, leaving 6 bases not matched to a gene. The CDR3 has 16 residues. In the original processing: The assay estimated nucleated cells by amplifying reference gene primers. Only in-frame clones appear in the TCRdb table, and some are missing; sequencing was by immunoSEQ multiplex PCR. V, J and clone size were drawn from that table, and D and trimming were deduced from the DNA. This sample has 250,000 to 300,000 clones, with about 80% found just once. Sequencing used peripheral blood. The V call is TRBV9, the J call TRBJ2-5; 7 bases agree with TRBD2. The sequence was obtained from a woman aged 80 or over with acute or convalescent COVID-19. CDR3 sequence: CASSVGTGGGQETQYF. The CDR3 DNA follows: TGTGCCAGCAGCGTAGGCACAGGCGGGGGCCAAGAGACCCAGTACTTC.